Below, 19 T cell receptor beta chains from the same sample are listed, as sequenced in a study of blood T cell repertoires in COVID-19. Libraries were prepared by immunoSEQ multiplex PCR; TCRdb keeps only in-frame clonotypes and omits some of them. The data show approximately 290,000 clones, roughly nine tenths seen once. Sequencing was done on a sample of peripheral blood. These receptors came from a woman in her 30s with COVID-19, enrolled during active disease.

In this sample, this clone turned up once. The V gene is TRBV12-3 or TRBV12-4, the J gene TRBJ2-1; D may be TRBD2 (5 bases). This CDR3 is 13 amino acids long. V gave up 3 bases and J gave up 5 bases, with 8 bases separating them. The CDR3 reads CASSFDGDNEQFF. The DNA of the CDR3 is TGTGCCAGCAGTTTTGACGGGGACAATGAGCAGTTCTTC.

V usage is TRBV6-5 and J usage is TRBJ2-1; D is undetermined. The CDR3 is made up of 14 amino acids. V shed 0 bases and J shed 4 bases, with 7 bases lying between them. Germline V lookup: CDR1 MNHEY, CDR2 SVGAGI. CDR3 bases: TGTGCCAGCAGTTACTCGGGCAGGTACAATGAGCAGTTCTTC. Its protein product is CASSYSGRYNEQFF.

This chain links TRBV12-3 or TRBV12-4 with TRBJ1-1; TRBD1 is a possible D gene (5 bases). V was shortened by 7 bases and J by 1 base, with 10 bases between the two germline ends. This CDR3 has 13 amino acids. CDR3 loop: CASTLTANTEAFF. As DNA, the CDR3 is TGTGCCAGCACCCTGACAGCGAACACTGAAGCTTTCTTT.

V and J are TRBV7-9 and TRBJ2-2, with D uncertain. CDR3 length: 11 amino acids. Between the trimmed V and J ends, which lost 6 bases and 6 bases, there was a span of 5 bases. The germline V gene has CDR1 SEHNR and CDR2 FQNEAQ (reference sequence). DNA of the CDR3: TGTGCCAGCAGTCCGGCCGGGGAGCTGTTTTTT. It is translated as CASSPAGELFF.

The rearrangement links TRBV7-9 to TRBJ2-7; D perhaps matches TRBD1 (6 bases). CDR3 size: 15 residues. The V gene lost 2 bases and the J gene lost 4 bases, with 15 bases spanning the gap. In germline, CDR1 is SEHNR, CDR2 FQNEAQ (reference sequence). The CDR3 here is CASSLQHGQIYEQYF. The CDR3 DNA reads TGTGCCAGCAGCTTACAGCACGGACAGATTTACGAGCAGTACTTC. Full variable domain (missing parts from reference TRBV7-9 and TRBJ2-7): DTGVSQNPRHKITKRGQNVTFRCDPISEHNRLYWYRQTLGQGPEFLTYFQNEAQLEKSRLLSDRFSAERPKGSFSTLEIQRTEQGDSAMYLCASSLQHGQIYEQYFGPGTRLTVT.

The chain joins TRBV7-9 to TRBJ1-2, with 7 positions matching TRBD1. The germline gives CDR1 SEHNR, CDR2 FQNEAQ (reference sequence). CDR3 length: 12 residues. The V and J ends lost 3 bases and 6 bases, in that order; junction bases with no gene match: 1. The CDR3 DNA reads as TGTGCCAGCAGCTTGACAGGGAATGGCTACACCTTC. This translates into CASSLTGNGYTF. The full variable domain, its missing parts supplied by reference TRBV7-9 and TRBJ1-2, is DTGVSQNPRHKITKRGQNVTFRCDPISEHNRLYWYRQTLGQGPEFLTYFQNEAQLEKSRLLSDRFSAERPKGSFSTLEIQRTEQGDSAMYLCASSLTGNGYTFGSGTRLTVV.

DNA of the CDR3: TGTGCTAGTGGATCACAGGGAATGCCGAACACCGGGGAGCTGTTTTTT. It yields the protein CASGSQGMPNTGELFF. The V gene is TRBV12-5, the J gene TRBJ2-2; weak D call: TRBD1 (6 bases). Germline CDR1 reads LGHNT; CDR2 reads FRNRAP. CDR3 size: 16 residues. Trimming took off 6 bases at V and 0 bases at J, with 14 bases between the two ends.

CDR3 coding DNA: TGTGCCAGCAGCTGGACAGGAAGAGAAGCTTTCTTT. Its protein is CASSWTGREAFF. V is TRBV5-5 and J is TRBJ1-1; TRBD1 matches at 7 bases. V lost 3 bases and J lost 8; bases outside the gene matches: 4. The CDR3 sequence is 12 residues long. CDR1 SGHKS and CDR2 YYEKEE come from the germline V gene (reference sequence). Supplemented by reference TRBV5-5 and TRBJ1-1, the full variable domain reads DAGVTQSPTHLIKTRGQQVTLRCSPISGHKSVSWYQQVLGQGPQFIFQYYEKEERGRGNFPDRFSARQFPNYSSELNVNALLLGDSALYLCASSWTGREAFFGQGTRLTVV.

The rearrangement joins TRBV6-5 to TRBJ2-7; TRBD1 matches at 9 bases. V shed 5 bases, J shed 6 bases, and the junction held 5 bases outside the gene matches. The CDR3 loop spans 13 amino acids. Germline V gene sequence: CDR1 MNHEY, CDR2 SVGAGI. The CDR3 DNA reads TGTGCCAGCAGTCGGGACAGGGAACGCGAGCAGTACTTC. This codes for CASSRDREREQYF.

The chain recombines TRBV28 with TRBJ1-5, with D maybe TRBD1 (6 bases). The germline gives CDR1 MDHEN, CDR2 SYDVKM. The CDR3 covers 16 residues. With 4 bases removed from V and 4 bases from J, the gap between germline ends came to 17 bases. The CDR3 region has the DNA TGTGCCAGCAGTTACTCCGTCGGGGACATTAATCAGCCCCAGCATTTT. Encoded protein: CASSYSVGDINQPQHF.

In nucleotides, the CDR3 is TGTGCCAGCAGCCAAACAGGGAAAAACACTGAAGCTTTCTTT. It encodes CASSQTGKNTEAFF. The V gene is TRBV3-1 (or the pseudogene TRBV3-2), the J gene TRBJ1-1, with D possibly being TRBD1 (6 bases). The V and J ends lost 2 bases and 2 bases respectively, with 9 bases between them. This CDR3 comprises 14 residues. Germline CDR1 LGHDT, CDR2 YNNKEL (reference sequence).

The CDR3 region is CASSLLSGKGELFF. CDR3 sequence (DNA): TGTGCCAGCAGCCTCCTTTCCGGGAAAGGGGAGCTGTTTTTT. The chain is built from TRBV7-8 and TRBJ2-2; weak D call: TRBD2 (5 bases). The germline V gene encodes CDR1 SGHVS and CDR2 FQNEAQ. The V end was cut by 5 bases, the J end by 8 bases, with 15 bases between. The CDR3 has 14 residues.

V and J are TRBV4-1 and TRBJ2-7, with 9 bases that match TRBD1. CDR1 and CDR2 (germline): MGHRA, YSYEKL. After removal of 4 bases from V and 5 bases from J, the junction contained 6 bases not matched to a gene. The CDR3 runs 14 residues. This CDR3 reads CASSPGQGYNEQYF. For the CDR3, the DNA is TGCGCCAGCAGCCCGGGACAGGGTTACAACGAGCAGTACTTC.

This chain joins TRBV5-1 and TRBJ1-1, with D hard to call. CDR1 is SGHRS and CDR2 is YFSETQ in the germline V gene. The CDR3 runs to 14 residues. Trimming removed 4 bases from V and 1 base from J, with 11 bases in between. DNA of the CDR3: TGCGCCAGCAGCCCTCGGGGTGGGAACACTGAAGCTTTCTTT. This sequence encodes CASSPRGGNTEAFF.

The V and J genes are TRBV6-5 and TRBJ2-7; D perhaps matches TRBD1 (7 bases). V was cut by 6 bases and J by 2 bases, with 14 bases left in between. Germline V lookup: CDR1 MNHEY, CDR2 SVGAGI. This CDR3 is 14 amino acids long. The CDR3 region has the DNA TGTGCCAGCAGGCGGGGACAGCATACCTACGAGCAGTACTTC. Protein: CASRRGQHTYEQYF.

The genes are TRBV6-2 or TRBV6-3 and TRBJ2-7; TRBD1 aligns across 9 bases. Germline V gene lookup returns CDR1 MNHEY and CDR2 SVGEGT. The J segment lost 3 bases and the V segment lost 4 bases, leaving 10 bases of the junction unmatched. This CDR3 is built from 16 residues. CDR3 in amino acids: CASSLPTGTGYYEQYF. The CDR3, as DNA: TGTGCCAGCAGTTTACCGACCGGGACAGGGTACTACGAGCAGTACTTC.

This clone was detected once. J is TRBJ2-3 and V is TRBV5-1, with 7 bases that match TRBD2. Trimming at V came to 4 bases and at J to 0 bases, leaving 8 bases not matched to a gene. The CDR3 contains 16 residues. Germline CDR1 reads SGHRS; CDR2 reads YFSETQ. As DNA, the CDR3 is TGCGCCAGCAGCCCCCGCGCTAGCGGTAGCACAGATACGCAGTATTTT. Amino acids: CASSPRASGSTDTQYF. The full variable domain, its missing parts supplied by reference TRBV5-1 and TRBJ2-3, is KAGVTQTPRYLIKTRGQQVTLSCSPISGHRSVSWYQQTPGQGLQFLFEYFSETQRNKGNFPGRFSGRQFSNSRSEMNVSTLELGDSALYLCASSPRASGSTDTQYFGPGTRLTVL.

The count of this clone is one. The rearrangement links TRBV28 to TRBJ1-5; 8 bases fit TRBD1. Germline V gives CDR1 MDHEN, CDR2 SYDVKM. This CDR3 contains 13 residues. V shed 2 bases and J 13 bases; nucleotides not matched to a gene: 7. The chain's CDR3 is CASSLVSGTGQHF. Written as DNA, the CDR3 is TGTGCCAGCAGTTTAGTCTCCGGGACAGGACAGCATTTT.

The chain employs TRBV3-1 (or the pseudogene TRBV3-2) and TRBJ1-1; weak D call: TRBD1 (5 bases). Trimming removed 4 bases from V and 2 bases from J, with 17 bases in between. This CDR3 spans 16 amino acids. CDR1 and CDR2 (germline): LGHDT, YNNKEL (reference sequence). CDR3 sequence reads: CASSLQGGVYNTEAFF. The CDR3 DNA reads TGTGCCAGCAGCCTGCAGGGCGGAGTTTATAACACTGAAGCTTTCTTT.